A single sample gave rise to the 27 T cell receptor beta chains below, sequenced in a study of OX40 agonist ivuxolimab in advanced cancers. Clones were sequenced by immunoSEQ multiplex PCR, and TCRdb holds only the in-frame ones, with some missing. There are roughly 76,000 clones in the sample; around nine tenths occur only once, and around 6.1% lies in the top ten. Sequencing was performed on CD4+ or CD8+ T cells sorted from blood, taken in a trial of the OX40 agonist ivuxolimab. Receptor source: an adult with an advanced solid tumor such as melanoma, head and neck, liver or kidney cancer.

This clone occurred once. The V call is TRBV7-6, the J call TRBJ1-2; 7 bases match TRBD1. The V gene's germline CDR1 is SGHVS and CDR2 FNYEAQ. J gave up 8 bases and V 5 bases, and 8 bases lay outside the gene matches. The CDR3 spans 13 residues. Written as DNA, the CDR3 is TGTGCCAGCAGCCTTACAGGGGCGGGAGGCTACACCTTC. This codes for CASSLTGAGGYTF.

CDR3: CASSSTGGFLTYEQYF. CDR3 DNA: TGTGCCAGCAGCTCGACCGGGGGCTTCCTAACCTACGAGCAGTACTTC. The chain uses TRBV7-9 and TRBJ2-7; the D gene could be TRBD1 or TRBD2 (6 bases each). Germline assignment: CDR1 SEHNR and CDR2 FQNEAQ (reference sequence). The CDR3 has 16 residues. Trimming took 4 bases from V and 2 from J, leaving 18 bases between them.

The DNA for the CDR3 is TGCGCCAGCAGTGGACGTCACAATGAAAAACTGTTTTTT. This encodes CASSGRHNEKLFF. The chain joins TRBV23-1 to TRBJ1-4; D is unclear. TRBV23-1 is an ORF, and what it does is uncertain. This CDR3 is built from 13 residues. The V end lost 5 bases, the J end lost 5 bases, and 9 bases lay between the germline ends.

The count of this clone is one. V usage is TRBV13 and J usage is TRBJ2-5; possibly TRBD1 for D (6 bases). The V and J ends lost 0 bases and 2 bases respectively, with 10 bases between them. The CDR3 has 15 residues. From germline, CDR1 is PRHDT and CDR2 FYEKMQ (reference sequence). The CDR3 coding sequence is TGTGCCAGCAGCTTAGGTAGGCAGGGGCAAGAGACCCAGTACTTC. This encodes CASSLGRQGQETQYF.

The rearrangement uses TRBV6-1 and TRBJ2-7; maybe TRBD2 (7 bases). CDR1 is MNHNS, CDR2 SASEGT, per germline. V was pared by 1 base and J by 3 bases, with 13 bases between. There are 15 residues in the CDR3. CDR3 protein: CASSEEGGGFYEQYF. CDR3 nucleotides: TGTGCCAGCAGTGAAGAGGGGGGGGGTTTCTACGAGCAGTACTTC.

This chain uses TRBV7-9 with TRBJ1-5; perhaps TRBD1 as D (6 bases). CDR3 length equals 16 residues. V lost 1 base and J 4 bases, leaving 14 bases between the germline ends. In germline, CDR1 is SEHNR, CDR2 FQNEAQ (reference sequence). The CDR3 protein is CASSLDPGRGNQPQHF. The CDR3 coding sequence is TGTGCCAGCAGCTTAGACCCGGGTAGGGGGAATCAGCCCCAGCATTTT.

V is TRBV19 and J is TRBJ1-1, with D possibly matching TRBD1 (6 bases). Germline CDR1 and CDR2: LNHDA and SQIVND (reference sequence). Trimming took 5 bases from V and 8 from J, leaving 9 bases between them. The CDR3 extends over 11 amino acids. The CDR3: CASSFGTEAFF. CDR3 DNA: TGTGCCAGTAGTTTCGGGACAGAAGCTTTCTTT.

J is TRBJ1-2 and V is TRBV4-3; D perhaps matches TRBD1 (5 bases). The CDR3 has 20 residues. Germline CDR1 reads LGHNA; CDR2 reads YSLEER. Deletions cut 0 bases from V and 1 base from J, with 24 bases between. The CDR3 reads CASSQDVVGGYAFFNYGYTF. CDR3 coding DNA: TGCGCCAGCAGCCAAGATGTCGTTGGGGGATACGCCTTCTTTAACTATGGCTACACCTTC.

The chain carries TRBV19 and TRBJ1-1, with no clear D. CDR1 and CDR2 (germline): LNHDA, SQIVND (reference sequence). V lost 4 bases and J 3 bases, leaving 9 bases between the germline ends. CDR3 size: 13 residues. CDR3 sequence: CASSNGVYTEAFF. CDR3 nucleotide sequence: TGTGCCAGTAGTAATGGGGTCTACACTGAAGCTTTCTTT.

The sample holds one count of this clone. The rearrangement links TRBV28 to TRBJ1-5, with a weak D call TRBD1 (5 bases). From germline, CDR1 is MDHEN and CDR2 SYDVKM. CDR3 size: 18 residues. The germline V and J ends were trimmed by 3 bases and 1 base, with 19 bases remaining between them. This CDR3 reads CASSFPKSDRDSNQPQHF. CDR3 in DNA: TGTGCCAGCAGTTTCCCTAAGTCCGACCGGGACAGCAATCAGCCCCAGCATTTT.

Notes on this clone: Distinct nucleotide sequences in the sample also encode this CDR3. This chain uses TRBV9 with TRBJ2-3; TRBD2 agrees at 7 bases. V gave up 5 bases and J gave up 1 base; unmatched junction bases: 1. Germline CDR1 and CDR2: SGDLS and YYNGEE. The CDR3 is 13 amino acids. As DNA, the CDR3 is TGTGCCAGCAGTGGGGGGGGCACAGATACGCAGTATTTT. This encodes CASSGGGTDTQYF.

The rearrangement uses TRBV6-1 and TRBJ2-7, with 10 bases that match TRBD1. This CDR3 is 15 amino acids long. The germline gives CDR1 MNHNS, CDR2 SASEGT. With 5 bases clipped from V and 5 bases from J, the junction kept 9 bases outside the gene matches. This CDR3 is CASSPRTGGVDEQYF. The CDR3 nucleotides are TGTGCCAGCAGTCCCCGGACAGGGGGAGTGGACGAGCAGTACTTC.

The chain couples TRBV15 to TRBJ2-1; D call uncertain. Germline V lookup: CDR1 LNHNV, CDR2 YYDKDF (reference sequence). Trimming left V 0 bases short and J 8 bases short, with 17 bases between. This CDR3 has 16 amino acids. CDR3: CATSRDEYTLTDEQFF. Here the CDR3 DNA reads TGTGCCACCAGCAGAGACGAATACACATTGACCGATGAGCAGTTCTTC.

Concerning this clone: This sample includes further DNA sequences coding for the same CDR3. This chain connects TRBV11-2 to TRBJ1-1, with D uncertain. V dropped 5 bases and J dropped 2 bases, with 3 bases sitting between them. Germline V gene sequence: CDR1 SGHAT, CDR2 FQNNGV. This CDR3 has 11 amino acids. This chain's CDR3 is CASSPNTEAFF. In nucleotides, the CDR3 is TGTGCCAGCAGCCCTAACACTGAAGCTTTCTTT.

The chain links TRBV13 to TRBJ2-3, with 10 bases aligning to TRBD2. Germline values: CDR1 PRHDT, CDR2 FYEKMQ (reference sequence). The CDR3 extends over 14 amino acids. J lost 2 bases, V lost 5 bases, and 1 base had no gene match. CDR3 coding DNA: TGTGCCAGCAGCGGGACTAGCGACACAGATACGCAGTATTTT. Protein: CASSGTSDTDTQYF.

This clone has only one observation. Other DNA sequences in this specimen translate into the identical CDR3. The chain has TRBV27 and TRBJ2-1, with TRBD1 matching over 7 bases. Germline V gives CDR1 MNHEY, CDR2 SMNVEV (reference sequence). This CDR3 contains 13 residues. With V trimmed by 3 bases and J by 4 bases, 0 bases remained unmatched. This CDR3 reads CASSLGQYNEQFF. For the CDR3, the DNA is TGTGCCAGCAGTTTGGGACAGTACAATGAGCAGTTCTTC.

The chain has TRBV11-3 and TRBJ2-1; the D is unclear. Germline CDR1 is SGHNT and CDR2 is YENEEA. CDR3 length: 12 amino acids. V lost 4 bases to trimming and J lost 7 bases, with 8 bases between them. CDR3 loop: CASSYFGNEQFF. CDR3 in DNA: TGTGCCAGCAGCTACTTCGGGAATGAGCAGTTCTTC.

The V gene is TRBV27, the J gene TRBJ2-2; 10 nucleotides agree with TRBD2. The CDR3 is made up of 17 amino acids. V was pared by 2 bases and J by 3 bases, with 6 bases of the junction left unmatched. Germline-derived CDR1 and CDR2 are MNHEY and SMNVEV (reference sequence). The CDR3, as DNA: TGTGCCAGCAGTTTAAGGGAACTAGCGGGACACACCGGGGAGCTGTTTTTT. It is translated as CASSLRELAGHTGELFF.

This sequence joins TRBV11-2 and TRBJ2-3; TRBD2 matches 7 bases. Trimming took 5 bases from V and 0 from J; bases not matched to a gene: 8. The CDR3 totals 16 residues. CDR1 SGHAT and CDR2 FQNNGV come from the germline V gene. The CDR3 region has the DNA TGTGCCAGCAGCACGACGTCGGGACTAAGCACAGATACGCAGTATTTT. It encodes CASSTTSGLSTDTQYF.

V gene TRBV6-1 combines with J gene TRBJ2-7; D is ambiguous. The germline V gene has CDR1 MNHNS and CDR2 SASEGT. The CDR3 contains 15 residues. V was shortened by 1 base and J by 1 base, with 11 bases between the two germline ends. The CDR3 nucleotides read TGTGCCAGCAGTGAAGGGCCGCTCCAATCCTACGAGCAGTACTTC. As protein: CASSEGPLQSYEQYF.

As for this clone: A junction boundary mismatches the germline segment, possibly from a read error. J is TRBJ2-7 and V is TRBV13, with D perhaps matching TRBD1 (5 bases). Germline-derived CDR1 and CDR2 are PRHDT and FYEKMQ (reference sequence). The CDR3 sequence is 13 residues long. This chain's CDR3 is CASSLGVIYEQYF. Here the CDR3 DNA reads TGTGCCAGCAGCCTAGGGGTAATTTACGAGCAGTACTTC.

The V gene is TRBV7-9, the J gene TRBJ2-7; 9 bases agree with TRBD2. Germline CDR1 SEHNR, CDR2 FQNEAQ (reference sequence). The trim removed 1 base at V and 2 bases at J, leaving 9 bases unmatched. The CDR3 covers 17 residues. The CDR3 is CASSLVGGSGRAYEQYF. CDR3 sequence (DNA): TGTGCCAGCAGCTTAGTTGGAGGTAGCGGGAGAGCCTACGAGCAGTACTTC.

This sequence joins TRBV27 and TRBJ1-5, with D unresolved. The CDR3 extends over 15 amino acids. Germline V lookup: CDR1 MNHEY, CDR2 SMNVEV (reference sequence). V lost 0 bases, J lost 1 base, and 7 bases lay in between. CDR3 DNA: TGTGCCAGCAGTTTATCGGGAGGGAGCAATCAGCCCCAGCATTTT. It specifies CASSLSGGSNQPQHF.

As to this clone: Relative to the germline gene, one junction end is altered; a read error may explain this. The identical CDR3 is also encoded by other nucleotide sequences in the sample. The chain combines TRBV6-5 with TRBJ2-2, with D maybe TRBD2 (5 bases). Germline V gene data show CDR1 as MNHEY and CDR2 as SVGAGI. The CDR3 has 15 amino acids. CDR3 residues: CASSYGEVNLGELFF. DNA for the CDR3: TGTGCCAGTAGTTACGGGGAAGTGAACCTCGGGGAGCTGTTTTTT.

The chain couples TRBV4-1 to TRBJ2-1, with 9 bases aligning to TRBD1. The germline gives CDR1 MGHRA, CDR2 YSYEKL. Trimming at V came to 2 bases and at J to 10 bases, leaving 9 bases not matched to a gene. The CDR3 consists of 15 residues. CDR3: CASSQPGQGYSEQFF. CDR3 DNA sequence: TGCGCCAGCAGCCAACCGGGACAGGGATACAGCGAGCAGTTCTTC.

This clone was seen at least ten times. V gene TRBV2 combines with J gene TRBJ1-1; D not resolved. CDR1 is SNHLY and CDR2 is FYNNEI in the germline V gene. The CDR3 covers 8 residues. Trimming took 0 bases from V and 13 from J, leaving 0 bases between them. DNA for the CDR3: TGTGCCAGCAGTGAAGCTTTCTTT. This encodes CASSEAFF.

The V gene is TRBV13, the J gene TRBJ2-3; no clear D gene. V was clipped by 4 bases and J by 2 bases, with 13 bases between them. The CDR3 spans 15 residues. Germline V lookup: CDR1 PRHDT, CDR2 FYEKMQ (reference sequence). CDR3: CASSSIASDTDTQYF. The CDR3 nucleotides are TGTGCCAGCAGCTCTATAGCTTCGGACACAGATACGCAGTATTTT.